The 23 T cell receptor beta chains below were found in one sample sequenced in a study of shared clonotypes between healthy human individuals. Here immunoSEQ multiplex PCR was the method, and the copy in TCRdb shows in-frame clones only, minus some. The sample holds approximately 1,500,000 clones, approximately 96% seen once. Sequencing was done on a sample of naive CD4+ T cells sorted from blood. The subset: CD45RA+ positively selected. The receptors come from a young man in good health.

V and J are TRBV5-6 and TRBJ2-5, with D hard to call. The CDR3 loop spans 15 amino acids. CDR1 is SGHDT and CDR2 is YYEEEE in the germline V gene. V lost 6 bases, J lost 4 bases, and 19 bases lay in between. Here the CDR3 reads CASKLQELLTETQYF. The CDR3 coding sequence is TGTGCCAGCAAGCTTCAGGAACTCCTCACAGAGACCCAGTACTTC.

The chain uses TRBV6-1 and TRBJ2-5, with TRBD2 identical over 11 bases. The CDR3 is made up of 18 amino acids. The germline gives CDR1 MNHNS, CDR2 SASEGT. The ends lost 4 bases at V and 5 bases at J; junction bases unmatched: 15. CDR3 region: CASSGMVVIAGGYETQYF. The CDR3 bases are TGTGCCAGCAGTGGCATGGTGGTGATAGCGGGAGGGTACGAGACCCAGTACTTC.

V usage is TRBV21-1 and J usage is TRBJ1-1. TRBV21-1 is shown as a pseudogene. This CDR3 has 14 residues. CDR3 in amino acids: CASSKFPCRTEAFF. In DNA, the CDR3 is TGTGCCAGCAGCAAATTTCCCTGCCGCACTGAAGCTTTCTTT.

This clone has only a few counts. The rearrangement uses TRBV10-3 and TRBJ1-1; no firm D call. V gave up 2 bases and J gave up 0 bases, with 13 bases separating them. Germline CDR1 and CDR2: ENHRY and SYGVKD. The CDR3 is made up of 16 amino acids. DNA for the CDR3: TGTGCCATCAGTGAGAGAGGTCAGCTTATGAACACTGAAGCTTTCTTT. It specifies CAISERGQLMNTEAFF.

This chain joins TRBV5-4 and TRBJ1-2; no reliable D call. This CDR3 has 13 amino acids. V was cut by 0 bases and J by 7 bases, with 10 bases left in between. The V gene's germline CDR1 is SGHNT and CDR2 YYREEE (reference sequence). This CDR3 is CASSLGGTAGYTF. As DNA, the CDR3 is TGTGCCAGCAGCTTGGGGGGTACGGCTGGCTACACCTTC.

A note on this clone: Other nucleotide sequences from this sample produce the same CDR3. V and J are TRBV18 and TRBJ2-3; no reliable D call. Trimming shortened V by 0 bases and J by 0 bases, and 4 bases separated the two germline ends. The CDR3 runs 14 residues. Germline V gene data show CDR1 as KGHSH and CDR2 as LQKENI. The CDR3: CASSPPSSTDTQYF. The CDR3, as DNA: TGTGCCAGCTCACCACCATCTAGCACAGATACGCAGTATTTT.

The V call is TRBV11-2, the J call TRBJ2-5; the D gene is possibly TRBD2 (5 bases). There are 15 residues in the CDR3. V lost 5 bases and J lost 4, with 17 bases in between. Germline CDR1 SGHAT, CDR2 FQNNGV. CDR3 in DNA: TGTGCCAGCAGCCAAGATACCGGGGATGGAGAGACCCAGTACTTC. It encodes CASSQDTGDGETQYF. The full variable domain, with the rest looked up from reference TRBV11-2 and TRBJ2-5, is EAGVAQSPRYKIIEKRQSVAFWCNPISGHATLYWYQQILGQGPKLLIQFQNNGVVDDSQLPKDRFSAERLKGVDSTLKIQPAKLEDSAVYLCASSQDTGDGETQYFGPGTRLLVL.

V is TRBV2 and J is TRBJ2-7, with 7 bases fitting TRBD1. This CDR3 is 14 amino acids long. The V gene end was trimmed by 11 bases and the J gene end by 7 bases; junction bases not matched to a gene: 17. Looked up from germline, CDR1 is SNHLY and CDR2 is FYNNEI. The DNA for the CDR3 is TGTGCCCGCGGTAAAAGGGGGCCAATCCTGGAGCAGTACTTC. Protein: CARGKRGPILEQYF.

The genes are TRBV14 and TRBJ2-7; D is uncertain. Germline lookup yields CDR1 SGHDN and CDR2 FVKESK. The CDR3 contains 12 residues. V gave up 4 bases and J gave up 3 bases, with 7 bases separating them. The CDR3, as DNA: TGTGCCAGCAGCCCCGACGGCTACGAGCAGTACTTC. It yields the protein CASSPDGYEQYF.

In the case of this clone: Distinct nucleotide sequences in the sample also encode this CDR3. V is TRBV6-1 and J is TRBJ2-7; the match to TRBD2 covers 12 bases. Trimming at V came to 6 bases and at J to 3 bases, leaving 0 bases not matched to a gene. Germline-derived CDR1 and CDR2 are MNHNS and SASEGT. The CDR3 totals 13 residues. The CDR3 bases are TGTGCCAGCAGGACTAGCGGGAGCTACGAGCAGTACTTC. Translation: CASRTSGSYEQYF.

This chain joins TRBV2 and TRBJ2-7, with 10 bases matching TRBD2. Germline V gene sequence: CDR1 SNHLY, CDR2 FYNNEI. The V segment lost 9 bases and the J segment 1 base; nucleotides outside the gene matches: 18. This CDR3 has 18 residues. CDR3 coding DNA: TGTGCCAGTACCGGGACTAGCGCCTCAAACGCCCAATCCTACGAGCAGTACTTC. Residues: CASTGTSASNAQSYEQYF.

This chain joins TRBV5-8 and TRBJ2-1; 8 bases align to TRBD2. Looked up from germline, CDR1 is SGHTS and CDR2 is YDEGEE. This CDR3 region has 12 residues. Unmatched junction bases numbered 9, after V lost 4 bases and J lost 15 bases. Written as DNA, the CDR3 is TGTGCCAGCAGCCTCGCGCGCGGGAGGTCGTTCTTC. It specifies CASSLARGRSFF.

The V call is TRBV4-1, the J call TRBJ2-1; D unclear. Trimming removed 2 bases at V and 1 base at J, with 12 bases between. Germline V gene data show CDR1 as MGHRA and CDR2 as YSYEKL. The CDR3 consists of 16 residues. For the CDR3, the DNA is TGCGCCAGCAGCCAACTTGACATCCCGTCCTACAATGAGCAGTTCTTC. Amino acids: CASSQLDIPSYNEQFF.

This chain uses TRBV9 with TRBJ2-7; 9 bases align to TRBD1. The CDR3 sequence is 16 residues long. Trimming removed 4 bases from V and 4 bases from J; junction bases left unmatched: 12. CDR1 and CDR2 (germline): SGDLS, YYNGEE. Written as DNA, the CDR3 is TGTGCCAGCAGCTCACCGACGACAGGGGGTACGTACGAGCAGTACTTC. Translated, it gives CASSSPTTGGTYEQYF. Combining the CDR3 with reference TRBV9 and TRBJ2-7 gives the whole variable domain DSGVTQTPKHLITATGQRVTLRCSPRSGDLSVYWYQQSLDQGLQFLIQYYNGEERAKGNILERFSAQQFPDLHSELNLSSLELGDSALYFCASSSPTTGGTYEQYFGPGTRLTVT.

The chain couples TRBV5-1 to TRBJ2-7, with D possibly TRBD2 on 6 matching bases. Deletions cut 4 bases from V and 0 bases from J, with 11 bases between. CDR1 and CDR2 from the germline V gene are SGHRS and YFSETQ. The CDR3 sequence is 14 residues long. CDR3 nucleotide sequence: TGCGCCAGCAGCGCCCGGGACTTCTCCTACGAGCAGTACTTC. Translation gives CASSARDFSYEQYF. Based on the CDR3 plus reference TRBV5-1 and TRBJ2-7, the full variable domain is KAGVTQTPRYLIKTRGQQVTLSCSPISGHRSVSWYQQTPGQGLQFLFEYFSETQRNKGNFPGRFSGRQFSNSRSEMNVSTLELGDSALYLCASSARDFSYEQYFGPGTRLTVT.

The CDR3 DNA sequence: TGTGCCAGTACCGAGCGGGAGGGCGGGGAGACCCAGTACTTC. Translating gives CASTEREGGETQYF. The chain couples TRBV19 to TRBJ2-5; TRBD2 matches at 10 bases. This CDR3 is built from 14 residues. V lost 7 bases and J lost 5; bases outside the gene matches: 7. Germline values: CDR1 LNHDA, CDR2 SQIVND (reference sequence).

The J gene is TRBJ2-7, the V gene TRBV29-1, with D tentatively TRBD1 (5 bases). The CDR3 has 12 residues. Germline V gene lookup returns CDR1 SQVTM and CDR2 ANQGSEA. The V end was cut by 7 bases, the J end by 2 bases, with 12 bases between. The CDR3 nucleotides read TGCAGCGCCGGCCGACAGCCCTACGAGCAGTACTTC. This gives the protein CSAGRQPYEQYF.

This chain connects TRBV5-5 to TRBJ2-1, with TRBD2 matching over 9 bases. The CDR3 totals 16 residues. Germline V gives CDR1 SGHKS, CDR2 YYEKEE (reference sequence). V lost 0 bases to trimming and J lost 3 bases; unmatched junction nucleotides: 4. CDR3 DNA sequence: TGTGCCAGCAGCTTGGAGGCTAGCGGGATCTACAATGAGCAGTTCTTC. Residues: CASSLEASGIYNEQFF.

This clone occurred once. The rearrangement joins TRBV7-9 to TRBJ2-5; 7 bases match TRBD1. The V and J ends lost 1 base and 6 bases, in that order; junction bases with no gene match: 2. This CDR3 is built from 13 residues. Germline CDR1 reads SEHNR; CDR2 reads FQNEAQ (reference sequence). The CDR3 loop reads CASSLDRGQTQYF. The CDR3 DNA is TGTGCCAGCAGCTTAGACAGGGGACAGACCCAGTACTTC.

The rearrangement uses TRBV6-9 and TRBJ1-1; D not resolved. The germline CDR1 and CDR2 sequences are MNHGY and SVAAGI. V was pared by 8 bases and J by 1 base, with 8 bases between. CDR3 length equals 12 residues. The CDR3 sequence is CASGRWNTEAFF. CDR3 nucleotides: TGTGCCAGCGGAAGGTGGAACACTGAAGCTTTCTTT.

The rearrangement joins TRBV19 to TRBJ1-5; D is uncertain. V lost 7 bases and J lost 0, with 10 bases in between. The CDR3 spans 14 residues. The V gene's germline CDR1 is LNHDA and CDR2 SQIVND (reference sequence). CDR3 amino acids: CASTEQNSNQPQHF. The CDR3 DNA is TGTGCCAGTACCGAACAGAATAGCAATCAGCCCCAGCATTTT.

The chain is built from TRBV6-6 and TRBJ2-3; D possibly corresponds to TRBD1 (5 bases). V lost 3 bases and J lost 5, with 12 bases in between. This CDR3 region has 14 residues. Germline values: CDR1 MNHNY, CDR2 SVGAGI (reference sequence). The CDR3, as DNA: TGTGCCAGCAGTTATGCGCAGGGTGGAGATACGCAGTATTTT. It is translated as CASSYAQGGDTQYF.

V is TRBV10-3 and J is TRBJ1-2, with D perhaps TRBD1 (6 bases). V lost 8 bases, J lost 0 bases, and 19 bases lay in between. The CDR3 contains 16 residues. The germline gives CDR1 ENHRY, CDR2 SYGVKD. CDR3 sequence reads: CAIRELGAGTNYGYTF. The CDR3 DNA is TGTGCCATCCGAGAGCTGGGGGCAGGAACTAACTATGGCTACACCTTC.